These T cell receptor beta chains were read from a single sample in a study of blood T cells in healthy people across ages. TCRdb used MiXCR to reprocess the 5' RACE reads, holding one entry per CDR3 protein. Of 1.5 million to 1.8 million distinct CDR3 sequences detected, 42% appear once; the ten largest clones hold just over 4%. The sequenced sample was blood. These receptors all stem from a woman between 18 and 30 years old in good health. Both conserved end residues are part of each CDR3. D genes are given only for firm matches. Clone size, where shown, is once, few, many, or a class for clones that have expanded.

d_call j_call clone_size v_call cdr3_nt cdr3_aa
. TRBJ1-2 few TRBV29-1 TGCAGCGTTGAGGTTGAGGGCCACTATGGCTACACCTTC CSVEVEGHYGYTF
. TRBJ2-3 . TRBV10-3 TGTGCCATCAGACCCGACAGGGAGGGGACGCAGTATTTT CAIRPDREGTQYF
TRBD2 TRBJ2-3 few TRBV7-9 TGTGCCAGCAGCTATTCCTGGGGTAGCGGGGATAGCACAGATACGCAGTATTTT CASSYSWGSGDSTDTQYF
TRBD1 TRBJ2-1 . TRBV7-2 TGTGCCAGCAGCTTAGCGGATTGGGGACAGGGGTACACTGAGCAGTTCTTC CASSLADWGQGYTEQFF
TRBD1 TRBJ2-5 . TRBV29-1 TGCAGCGTGGTCAGGACAGGGGTCTACAATGAGCAGTACTTC CSVVRTGVYNEQYF
. TRBJ2-7 few TRBV18 TGTGCCAGCTCACCACTCATGAGCTCCTACGAGCAGTACTTC CASSPLMSSYEQYF
. TRBJ2-1 . TRBV4-1 TGCGCCAGCAGCCAAGGCGGGGGCCAATCGTATGAGCAGTTCTTC CASSQGGGQSYEQFF
TRBD2 TRBJ2-1 . TRBV7-9 TGTGCCAGCAGCCCCCCCGGGAGCGGGAGAGACAATGAGCAGTTCTTC CASSPPGSGRDNEQFF
. TRBJ2-7 . TRBV10-3 TGTGCCACCAGTGGAAGGGGCGACGAGCAGTACTTC CATSGRGDEQYF
. TRBJ2-7 . TRBV5-1 TGCGCCGGCCTGATGGACCCCCACGGCGAGCAGTACTTC CAGLMDPHGEQYF
TRBD2 TRBJ2-5 . TRBV15 TGTGCCACCAGCAGAGATCGGGGACTAGCTCTATACAATGAGCAGTACTTC CATSRDRGLALYNEQYF
. TRBJ1-2 few TRBV7-8 TGTGCCAGCAGCGCTAGAGTGGTTAGGACGACCTATGGCTACACCTTC CASSARVVRTTYGYTF
. TRBJ1-2 few TRBV12-3/TRBV12-4 TGTGCCAGCAGTTTGGGTAATCGTCGACACTATGGCTACACCTTC CASSLGNRRHYGYTF
. TRBJ2-3 . TRBV20-1 TGCAGTGCTATCGGCGGGAGCACAGATACGCAGTATTTT CSAIGGSTDTQYF
. TRBJ2-7 . TRBV5-6 TGTGCCAGCAGCTTCCCAGAATCCTACGAGCAGTACTTC CASSFPESYEQYF
TRBD2 TRBJ2-3 few TRBV14 TGTGCCAGCAGCCAAGATGTCGGACTAGCGTACACAGATACGCAGTATTTT CASSQDVGLAYTDTQYF
. TRBJ2-2 . TRBV4-1 TGCGCCAGCAGCCGCCTACTAGTCGCGGGGGAGCTGTTTTTT CASSRLLVAGELFF
. TRBJ2-1 . TRBV20-1 TGCAGTGCTAGAGATCGGGACTACAATGAGCAGTTCTTC CSARDRDYNEQFF
. TRBJ1-4 . TRBV7-2 TGTGCCAGCAGCTTCGGGGGAGCGGTACGTGAAAAACTGTTTTTT CASSFGGAVREKLFF
. TRBJ2-1 few TRBV30 TGTGCCTGGAGTGTATCAGTGGACAATCAGTTCTTC CAWSVSVDNQFF
. TRBJ1-5 . TRBV5-6 TGTGCCAGCAGCCTCCATGGTAGGGCAGGCAATCAGCCCCAGCATTTT CASSLHGRAGNQPQHF
. TRBJ2-3 . TRBV6-4 TGTGCCAGCAGCCGCGGAGACGTGGGCACAGATACGCAGTATTTT CASSRGDVGTDTQYF
. TRBJ1-6 few TRBV7-9 TGTGCCAGCAGCTTACTACAGACCTCGAGCTCCTATAATTCACCCCTCCACTTT CASSLLQTSSSYNSPLHF
TRBD2 TRBJ2-1 . TRBV20-1 TGCAGTGCCGGGGCCGTGACTAGCGGGGGGCCGTACAATGAGCAGTTCTTC CSAGAVTSGGPYNEQFF
TRBD1 TRBJ1-5 few TRBV7-8 TGTGCCAGCAGCTCCTGGACAGGGGGCAATCAGCCCCAGCATTTT CASSSWTGGNQPQHF
TRBD1 TRBJ2-1 . TRBV7-2 TGTGCCAGCAGCCCGGACAGGGCAGGATACAATGAGCAGTTCTTC CASSPDRAGYNEQFF
TRBD2 TRBJ2-7 few TRBV4-1 TGCGCCAGCAGCCAATTACCGGGACTAGGGGCGTCCTACGAGCAGTACTTC CASSQLPGLGASYEQYF
. TRBJ1-2 few TRBV6-6 TGTGCCAGCCATGAGGGCTATGGCTACACCTTC CASHEGYGYTF
. TRBJ2-5 few TRBV28 TGTGCCAGCAGCCCCGTCCCAGAGACCCAGTACTTC CASSPVPETQYF
. TRBJ1-1 . TRBV7-9 TGTGCCAGCAGCTTAGCGGGTATGTGGCAGTTGAACACTGAAGCTTTCTTT CASSLAGMWQLNTEAFF
. TRBJ2-1 . TRBV4-1 TGCGCCAGCAGCCAAGATCTGCTCGAGACCTACAATGAGCAGTTCTTC CASSQDLLETYNEQFF
. TRBJ1-2 . TRBV29-1 TGCAGCGTTGGTGCTCAGGGAGGCAACTATGGCTACACCTTC CSVGAQGGNYGYTF
TRBD1 TRBJ2-3 few TRBV7-2 TGTGCCAGCAGCTTAGATGGGACAGGGAACACAGATACGCAGTATTTT CASSLDGTGNTDTQYF
. TRBJ1-2 . TRBV29-1 TGCAGCGTTGAACTCCTAGGGGGGAACTATGGCTACACCTTC CSVELLGGNYGYTF
. TRBJ1-1 . TRBV6-5 TGTGCCAGCAGTTACGCGAAGGGGACTGAAGCTTTCTTT CASSYAKGTEAFF
. TRBJ1-2 . TRBV20-1 TGCAGTGCTAGGTCCGAGGCTAACTATGGCTACACCTTC CSARSEANYGYTF
. TRBJ1-5 few TRBV15 TGTGCCACCAAGTCAGGGGTACTCAATCAGCCCCAGCATTTT CATKSGVLNQPQHF
. TRBJ2-7 . TRBV25-1 TGTGCCAGCAGTGAACTAGTCAGGGCGTTCGCCGAGCAGTACTTC CASSELVRAFAEQYF
TRBD2 TRBJ2-7 . TRBV15 TGTGTCACCAGCAGAGTTCGACTAGCGGGGACCTACGAGCAGTACTTC CVTSRVRLAGTYEQYF
. TRBJ2-3 . TRBV7-9 TGTGCCAGCGGATACGGAAACACAGATACGCAGTATTTT CASGYGNTDTQYF
. TRBJ1-1 . TRBV25-1 TGTGCCAGCACTTCGCACCGGGGTTGGAACACTGAAGCTTTCTTT CASTSHRGWNTEAFF
TRBD2 TRBJ2-7 few TRBV20-1 TGCAGTGCTCGTTATAGCGGGAAGTCCTACGAGCAGTACTTC CSARYSGKSYEQYF
. TRBJ2-5 . TRBV12-3/TRBV12-4 TGTGCCAGCAGCTTGCAGATGGTATACAAGCAGTACTTC CASSLQMVYKQYF
. TRBJ2-3 . TRBV3-1 TGTGCCAGCAGAGACACGGGGACGAAGGATACGCAGTATTTT CASRDTGTKDTQYF
. TRBJ2-4 . TRBV11-2 TGTGCCAGCAGACCCAAGGACCGGATCATAGCCAAAAACATTCAGTACTTC CASRPKDRIIAKNIQYF
TRBD1 TRBJ1-1 few TRBV7-2 TGTGCCAGCAGCTTAGCGTTACCCAGGGGGCGCACTGAAGCTTTCTTT CASSLALPRGRTEAFF
. TRBJ1-2 . TRBV25-1 TGTGCCAGCAGTGATCCCGGGGAGGCTAACTATGGCTACACCTTC CASSDPGEANYGYTF
. TRBJ1-1 few TRBV12-3/TRBV12-4 TGTGCCAGCACCTTTGGGGCTCGGACCGACAACACTGAAGCTTTCTTT CASTFGARTDNTEAFF